This is a list of T cell receptor beta chains from one sample in a study of blood T cell repertoires in COVID-19. Profiled with immunoSEQ multiplex PCR; TCRdb holds only in-frame clones, not every one. The sample has approximately 34,000 clones, 75% to 85% seen once. The sequencing input was peripheral blood. The receptors were gathered from a woman between 65 and 79 years old with acute or convalescent COVID-19. Both conserved end residues are part of each CDR3. D genes are given only for firm matches. Size is omitted from some rows. Given values are once, few, many or a class for expanded clones.

J gene | V gene | clone size | D gene | CDR3 protein | CDR3 DNA
TRBJ1-5 | TRBV7-9 | few | TRBD1 | CASSLGGQGADQPQHF | TGTGCCAGCAGCTTAGGGGGACAGGGGGCGGATCAGCCCCAGCATTTT
TRBJ2-6 | TRBV5-1 | - | - | CASSSRQTSGANVLTF | TGCGCCAGCAGCAGCCGACAGACCTCTGGGGCCAACGTCCTGACTTTC
TRBJ2-5 | TRBV5-1 | - | - | CASSPDPTAPGKTQYF | TGCGCCAGCAGCCCAGATCCGACCGCCCCAGGAAAGACCCAGTACTTC
TRBJ2-5 | TRBV7-6 | - | TRBD2 | CASRKAGGASWGVQETQYF | TGTGCCAGCAGAAAAGCGGGGGGCGCATCGTGGGGTGTCCAAGAGACCCAGTACTTC
TRBJ1-6 | TRBV18 | - | TRBD1 | CASSPTDRSSYNSPLHF | TGTGCCAGCTCACCTACGGACAGGAGCTCCTATAATTCACCCCTCCACTTT
TRBJ2-3 | TRBV28 | - | TRBD2 | CASGSMGGNTDTQYF | TGTGCCAGCGGATCTATGGGGGGGAACACAGATACGCAGTATTTT
TRBJ2-2 | TRBV5-1 | few | - | CASGFSGNTGELFF | TGCGCCAGCGGGTTCAGCGGGAACACCGGGGAGCTGTTTTTT
TRBJ2-7 | TRBV11-2 | - | TRBD1 | CASSRLVATGGLYEQYF | TGTGCCAGCAGCCGCCTAGTCGCTACAGGGGGCCTCTACGAGCAGTACTTC
TRBJ1-2 | TRBV13 | hyperexpanded | - | CASSLSSGAAGYTF | TGTGCCAGCAGCCTCAGCTCAGGGGCCGCCGGCTACACCTTC
TRBJ2-1 | TRBV12-3/TRBV12-4 | - | - | CASSFSVHNEQFF | TGTGCCAGCAGTTTTTCTGTTCACAATGAGCAGTTCTTC
TRBJ1-1 | TRBV27 | - | - | CASLAVQGRGTEAFF | TGTGCCAGCCTTGCGGTCCAGGGAAGGGGAACTGAAGCTTTCTTT
TRBJ1-1 | TRBV24-1 | - | - | CATSDGGAEAFF | TGTGCCACCAGTGACGGAGGGGCTGAAGCTTTCTTT
TRBJ1-5 | TRBV19 | - | - | CASSIGGRGGQPQHF | TGTGCCAGTAGTATTGGTGGCAGGGGCGGCCAGCCCCAGCATTTT
TRBJ1-5 | TRBV4-1 | few | TRBD1 | CASSRTGGADQPQHF | TGCGCCAGCAGCCGGACAGGGGGCGCAGATCAGCCCCAGCATTTT
TRBJ2-1 | TRBV25-1 | - | TRBD2 | CASSGAGGSYNEQFF | TGTGCCAGCAGTGGGGCGGGAGGGTCCTACAATGAGCAGTTCTTC
TRBJ2-3 | TRBV7-2 | - | - | CASSLAHPDTQYF | TGTGCCAGCAGCTTAGCCCATCCAGATACGCAGTATTTT
TRBJ2-7 | TRBV6-5 | - | - | CASSLTTAYEQYF | TGTGCCAGCAGTCTTACCACTGCTTACGAGCAGTACTTC
TRBJ2-3 | TRBV9 | - | - | CASSPSTDTQYF | TGTGCCAGCAGCCCGAGCACAGATACGCAGTATTTT
TRBJ2-5 | TRBV2 | - | TRBD2 | CASLKGSGGTETQYF | TGTGCCAGCCTTAAGGGTAGCGGGGGAACAGAGACCCAGTACTTC
TRBJ2-7 | TRBV14 | - | - | CASSRGLHEQYF | TGTGCCAGCAGCCGAGGACTGCACGAGCAGTACTTC
TRBJ2-4 | TRBV3-1/TRBV3-2 | - | TRBD2 | CASSPLGASGGLSAKNIQYF | TGTGCCAGCAGCCCCCTAGGAGCTAGCGGGGGCCTCTCAGCCAAAAACATTCAGTACTTC
TRBJ1-2 | TRBV2 | - | TRBD1 | CASSNNRQGGYGYTF | TGTGCCAGCAGCAACAACCGACAGGGAGGATATGGCTACACCTTC
TRBJ1-2 | TRBV23-1 | once | - | CASISFSSYTF | TGCGCCAGCATCAGTTTCTCCAGCTACACCTTC
TRBJ2-3 | TRBV9 | - | - | CASSVRRGTDTQYF | TGTGCCAGCAGCGTTCGACGGGGCACAGATACGCAGTATTTT
TRBJ2-7 | TRBV7-6 | - | - | CASSHPGREQYF | TGTGCCAGCAGTCATCCAGGGCGCGAGCAGTACTTC
TRBJ2-3 | TRBV24-1 | - | TRBD1 | CATARDSFTDTQYF | TGTGCCACCGCAAGGGACAGTTTCACAGATACGCAGTATTTT
TRBJ2-1 | TRBV10-3 | - | TRBD2 | CAAALAGGQNEQFF | TGTGCCGCCGCACTAGCGGGGGGACAGAATGAGCAGTTCTTC
TRBJ2-3 | TRBV2 | - | TRBD1 | CASIGVGWDRGPTQYF | TGTGCCAGCATTGGAGTGGGGTGGGACAGGGGTCCTACGCAGTATTTT
TRBJ1-4 | TRBV5-1 | - | - | CASSLQRGTNEKLFF | TGCGCCAGCAGCTTACAAAGGGGAACTAATGAAAAACTGTTTTTT
TRBJ2-5 | TRBV14 | - | - | CASSRPGRPVGETQYF | TGTGCCAGCAGCCGCCCCGGGAGACCTGTTGGGGAGACCCAGTACTTC
TRBJ2-2 | TRBV2 | - | TRBD1 | CASNGQGHTGELFF | TGTGCCAGCAACGGACAGGGTCACACCGGGGAGCTGTTTTTT
TRBJ2-3 | TRBV27 | - | - | CASRPPGGRTDTQYF | TGTGCCAGCAGACCCCCGGGGGGCCGCACAGATACGCAGTATTTT
TRBJ2-5 | TRBV5-4 | once | TRBD2 | CASSLASGGAQETQYF | TGTGCCAGCAGCTTGGCGAGCGGGGGGGCCCAAGAGACCCAGTACTTC
TRBJ2-6 | TRBV7-2 | - | - | CASSRGSSGANVLTF | TGTGCCAGCAGCCGTGGGAGCTCTGGGGCCAACGTCCTGACTTTC
TRBJ2-3 | TRBV2 | few | TRBD2 | CASSRRDGGATDTQYF | TGTGCCAGCAGTCGGAGGGACGGGGGGGCCACAGATACGCAGTATTTT
TRBJ1-6 | TRBV7-9 | few | TRBD1 | CASSLGTGESPLHF | TGTGCCAGCAGCTTAGGGACAGGGGAATCGCCCCTCCACTTT
TRBJ1-2 | TRBV2 | - | TRBD1 | CASSIVDPRDSNYGYTF | TGTGCCAGCAGCATAGTCGACCCCCGGGACAGTAACTATGGCTACACCTTC
TRBJ2-3 | TRBV15 | - | - | CATSRQTAEMQYF | TGTGCCACCAGCAGACAGACTGCTGAGATGCAGTATTTT
TRBJ2-3 | TRBV25-1 | - | TRBD1 | CASSESPGRGQSTDTQYF | TGTGCCAGCAGTGAATCTCCCGGCAGGGGGCAAAGCACAGATACGCAGTATTTT
TRBJ1-5 | TRBV5-4 | - | - | CASSSTGSGSNQPQHF | TGTGCCAGCAGCTCAACAGGGTCGGGTAGCAATCAGCCCCAGCATTTT
TRBJ2-5 | TRBV9 | once | TRBD1 | CASSPRDRLVQTQYF | TGTGCCAGCAGCCCTCGGGACAGGCTCGTGCAGACCCAGTACTTC
TRBJ1-3 | TRBV5-1 | - | - | CASSLATVHSGNTIYF | TGCGCCAGCAGCTTGGCGACAGTCCACTCTGGAAACACCATATATTTT
TRBJ1-1 | TRBV5-4 | once | - | CASSLVRGGNTEAFF | TGTGCCAGCAGCTTGGTCAGGGGTGGGAACACTGAAGCTTTCTTT
TRBJ1-1 | TRBV27 | - | - | CASRDSLNTEAFF | TGTGCCAGCCGGGACTCTCTGAACACTGAAGCTTTCTTT
TRBJ1-2 | TRBV5-1 | - | TRBD1 | CASSQRQGDYGYTF | TGCGCCAGCAGCCAAAGACAGGGTGACTATGGCTACACCTTC
TRBJ1-5 | TRBV5-1 | once | - | CASSLGSGAHQPQHF | TGCGCCAGCAGCTTGGGGTCAGGGGCCCATCAGCCCCAGCATTTT
TRBJ2-1 | TRBV4-1 | - | TRBD1 | CASSQGAGGNNEQFF | TGCGCCAGCAGCCAAGGGGCAGGGGGTAACAATGAGCAGTTCTTC
TRBJ1-1 | TRBV6-2/TRBV6-3 | - | TRBD1 | CASSYPGTGNTEAFF | TGTGCCAGCAGTTATCCCGGGACAGGGAACACTGAAGCTTTCTTT
TRBJ1-5 | TRBV4-1 | - | - | CASSQDLGLNQPQHF | TGCGCCAGCAGCCAAGACTTAGGACTCAATCAGCCCCAGCATTTT
TRBJ2-7 | TRBV6-5 | - | TRBD2 | CASSYSTGGPYEQYF | TGTGCCAGCAGTTACTCGACGGGGGGGCCCTACGAGCAGTACTTC
TRBJ2-3 | TRBV7-9 | - | TRBD1 | CASSSGTGVGDTQYF | TGTGCCAGCAGCTCCGGGACAGGGGTGGGAGATACGCAGTATTTT
TRBJ1-2 | TRBV6-1 | - | - | CASSGRAGSDSSYGYTF | TGTGCCAGCAGTGGTAGGGCAGGGTCTGACAGTTCCTATGGCTACACCTTC
TRBJ1-4 | TRBV19 | - | - | CASSPIGLGEKLFF | TGTGCCAGTAGCCCAATAGGACTTGGGGAAAAACTGTTTTTT
TRBJ2-4 | TRBV7-2 | - | TRBD1 | CASSLWTGPKNIQYF | TGTGCCAGCAGCCTCTGGACAGGTCCGAAAAACATTCAGTACTTC
TRBJ2-1 | TRBV2 | - | TRBD2 | CASSEALLAGIDFDEQFF | TGTGCCAGCAGTGAAGCACTACTAGCGGGTATCGATTTCGATGAGCAGTTCTTC
TRBJ2-6 | TRBV5-1 | - | TRBD1 | CASSLRTGDSGANVLTF | TGCGCCAGCAGCCTCCGGACAGGGGACTCTGGGGCCAACGTCCTGACTTTC
TRBJ2-1 | TRBV29-1 | medium-sized | TRBD1 | CSAGQALYNEQFF | TGCAGCGCAGGACAGGCCCTCTACAATGAGCAGTTCTTC
TRBJ1-5 | TRBV27 | - | TRBD1 | CASSSGKGAPNQPQHF | TGTGCCAGCAGTTCGGGGAAGGGGGCTCCGAATCAGCCCCAGCATTTT
TRBJ1-1 | TRBV18 | - | - | CASSPPGSNTEAFF | TGTGCCAGCTCACCACCGGGGAGTAACACTGAAGCTTTCTTT
TRBJ2-7 | TRBV12-2 | once | - | CASRLHLLAGGSEQYF | TGTGCAAGTCGCTTGCATCTTCTAGCGGGAGGGTCGGAGCAGTACTTC